This T cell receptor (beta chain) came from a study of blood T cell repertoires in COVID-19. Looking at the study overall: Sites in the United States, Italy and Spain provided acute and convalescent COVID-19 samples. Sources were T cells, B-cell-depleted T cells, or PBMCs; the material itself was cDNA or gDNA.

The protocol was immunoSEQ multiplex PCR, while the TCRdb copy is restricted to in-frame clones and leaves out a portion. The data contain about 220,000 clones, around 83% of them seen just once; the ten biggest clones take up 10%. The V gene end was trimmed by 0 bases and the J gene end by 6 bases; junction bases not matched to a gene: 4. The CDR3 spans 14 residues. The sample comprised peripheral blood. V usage is TRBV23-1 and J usage is TRBJ2-7; 8 bases are shared with TRBD1. TRBV23-1 is marked as an open reading frame, function uncertain. The TCR sequence derives from a woman aged 45-60 years with COVID-19, enrolled during active disease. The CDR3 coding sequence is TGCGCCAGCAGTCAATCGAGGACAGGGTGCGAGCAGTACTTC. Translation gives CASSQSRTGCEQYF.